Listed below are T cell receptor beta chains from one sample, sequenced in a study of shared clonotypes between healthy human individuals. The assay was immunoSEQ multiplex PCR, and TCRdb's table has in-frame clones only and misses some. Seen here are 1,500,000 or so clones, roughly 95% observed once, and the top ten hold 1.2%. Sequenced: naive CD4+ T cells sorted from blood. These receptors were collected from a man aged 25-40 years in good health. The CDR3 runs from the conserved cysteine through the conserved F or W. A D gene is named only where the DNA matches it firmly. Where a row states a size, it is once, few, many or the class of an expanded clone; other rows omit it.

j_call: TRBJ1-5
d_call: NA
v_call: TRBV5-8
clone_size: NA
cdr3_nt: TGTGCCAGCAGCATGGACGGGAGACCGTCGGGTCAGCCCCAGCATTTT
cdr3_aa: CASSMDGRPSGQPQHF

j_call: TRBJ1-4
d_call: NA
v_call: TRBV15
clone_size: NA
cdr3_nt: TGTGCCACCAGCAGGGGACGCGCTGAAAAACTGTTTTTT
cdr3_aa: CATSRGRAEKLFF

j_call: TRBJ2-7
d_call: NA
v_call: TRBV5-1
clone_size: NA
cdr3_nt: TGCGCCAGCAGTCTGAGCCTGGGGGGCCCGGACTCCTACGAGCAGTACTTC
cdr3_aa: CASSLSLGGPDSYEQYF

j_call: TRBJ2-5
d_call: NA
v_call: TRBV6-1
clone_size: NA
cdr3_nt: TGTGCCAGCACCCCGGGCTTAGTAGAGACCCAGTACTTC
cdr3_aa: CASTPGLVETQYF

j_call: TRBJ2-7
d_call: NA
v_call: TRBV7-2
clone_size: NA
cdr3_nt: TGTGCCAGCAGCGCAACTAGTTACGAGCAGTACTTC
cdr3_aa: CASSATSYEQYF

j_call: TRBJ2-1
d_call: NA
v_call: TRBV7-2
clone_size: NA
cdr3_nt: TGTGCCAGCAGCTTGGACTCCTACAATGAGCAGTTCTTC
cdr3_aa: CASSLDSYNEQFF

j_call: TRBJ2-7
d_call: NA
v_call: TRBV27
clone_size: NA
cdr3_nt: TGTGCCAGCAGTTCCCAGACAGATCGAATTTCCTACGAGCAGTACTTC
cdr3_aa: CASSSQTDRISYEQYF

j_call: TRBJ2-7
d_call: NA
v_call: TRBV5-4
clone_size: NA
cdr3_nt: TGTGCCAGCAGCAAACCGGACAGCCGGCGGGACGAGCAGTACTTC
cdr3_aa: CASSKPDSRRDEQYF

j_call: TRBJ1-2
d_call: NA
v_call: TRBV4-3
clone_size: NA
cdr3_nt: TGCGCCAGCAGCCGAGGTTATGGCTACACCTTC
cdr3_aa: CASSRGYGYTF

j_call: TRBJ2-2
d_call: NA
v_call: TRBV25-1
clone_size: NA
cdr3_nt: TGTGCCAGCAGAACAGGGTACGGGGAGCTGTTTTTT
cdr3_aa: CASRTGYGELFF

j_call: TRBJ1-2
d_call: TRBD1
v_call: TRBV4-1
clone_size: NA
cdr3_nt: TGCGCCAGCAGCCGACTGCCCGGGACAGGGGATACTTTTTATGGCTACACCTTC
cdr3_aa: CASSRLPGTGDTFYGYTF

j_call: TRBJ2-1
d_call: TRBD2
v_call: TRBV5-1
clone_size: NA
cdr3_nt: TGCGCCAGCAGCCTTAGACTAGCGGGAAACTACAATGAGCAGTTCTTC
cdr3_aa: CASSLRLAGNYNEQFF

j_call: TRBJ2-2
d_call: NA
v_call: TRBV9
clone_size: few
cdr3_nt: TGTGCCAGCAGCGTAGTAGGCACCGGGGAGCTGTTTTTT
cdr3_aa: CASSVVGTGELFF

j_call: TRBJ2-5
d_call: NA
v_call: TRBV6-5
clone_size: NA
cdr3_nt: TGTGCCAGCAGTTACTGGGGGGTATACCAAGAGACCCAGTACTTC
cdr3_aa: CASSYWGVYQETQYF

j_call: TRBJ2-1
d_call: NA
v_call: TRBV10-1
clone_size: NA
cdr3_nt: TGCGCCAGCAGTGAGGGGGGGGCGGGTTACAATGAGCAGTTCTTC
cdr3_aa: CASSEGGAGYNEQFF

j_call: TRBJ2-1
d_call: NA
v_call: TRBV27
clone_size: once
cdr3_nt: TGTGCCAGCAGTTTAAACCGATACAATGAGCAGTTCTTC
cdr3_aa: CASSLNRYNEQFF

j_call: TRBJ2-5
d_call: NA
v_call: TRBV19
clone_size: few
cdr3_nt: TGTGCCAGTAGTATCAGGGAGACCCAGTACTTC
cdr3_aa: CASSIRETQYF